This entry features one T cell receptor beta chain sequence. This CDR3 region has 14 residues. J lost 5 bases, V lost 6 bases, and 7 bases had no gene match. Germline V gene lookup returns CDR1 MDHEN and CDR2 SYDVKM. Original handling: Reference gene primers were amplified, and this amplification served to estimate nucleated cell counts. Libraries were prepared by immunoSEQ multiplex PCR; TCRdb keeps only in-frame clonotypes and omits some of them. The DNA gave D and trimming, while V, J and clone size come from that table. The sample records more than 250,000 clones, 90% being singletons. Participants were aged roughly 18 to 100 years from some 24 US areas. The sample is drawn from a study of blood T cell repertoires in COVID-19. Study-wide background: Italy, Spain and the United States were the sources of the convalescent and acute COVID-19 samples. T cells, B-cell-depleted T cells, or PBMCs provided the cDNA or gDNA that served as material.

Sequenced input: PBMCs or T cells enriched from blood (not recorded which). The chain couples TRBV28 to TRBJ2-5; 9 bases match TRBD2. The origin of this receptor is a woman younger than 30 with acute COVID-19. CDR3 protein: CASSLPSGMETQYF. The CDR3 bases are TGTGCCAGCAGCCTCCCTAGCGGGATGGAGACCCAGTACTTC.